These T cell receptor beta chains were read from a single sample in a study of beta chain features in type 1 diabetes. Sequenced by immunoSEQ multiplex PCR; TCRdb stores in-frame clones only, minus some. The sample yields hundreds of thousands of clones, about 14% seen once. Sequenced: naive CD4+ T cells from blood. The receptors come from a man in his late teens or twenties with type 1 diabetes. Each CDR3 is given with its conserved first and last residue. A D gene is named only where the DNA matches it firmly. A clone size is listed for some rows: how often the clone was seen (once, few, many), or a class if it is expanded.

DNA: TGTGCCAGCAGTGACGTGCCGGGGGGAGACCAGTACTTC; CDR3: CASSDVPGGDQYF; J: TRBJ2-5; D: TRBD2; size: .; V: TRBV2
DNA: TGTGCCAGCAGCTACAACAGGGGTGAAGCTTTCTTT; CDR3: CASSYNRGEAFF; J: TRBJ1-1; D: TRBD1; size: few; V: TRBV7-9
DNA: TGTGCCAGCAGTTTCCGACAGGCCTCGAACTATGGCTACACCTTC; CDR3: CASSFRQASNYGYTF; J: TRBJ1-2; D: .; size: few; V: TRBV6-5
DNA: TGTGCCAGCAGCGTGAGGACTAGCGGGGGGGCCACAGATACGCAGTATTTT; CDR3: CASSVRTSGGATDTQYF; J: TRBJ2-3; D: TRBD2; size: few; V: TRBV9
DNA: TGTGCCACCAGCAGGACGGACGGATTAACCTACGAGCAGTACTTC; CDR3: CATSRTDGLTYEQYF; J: TRBJ2-7; D: .; size: few; V: TRBV15
DNA: TGCGCCAGCAGCCCCCTGGCGGGGAGCGAGTACGAGCAGTACTTC; CDR3: CASSPLAGSEYEQYF; J: TRBJ2-7; D: .; size: .; V: TRBV5-1
DNA: TGTGCCAGCAGTGGGACAGGGGGCTCTGGGGCCAACGTCCTGACTTTC; CDR3: CASSGTGGSGANVLTF; J: TRBJ2-6; D: TRBD1; size: .; V: TRBV27
DNA: TGCCGCGCCCCGGGAGTAGAGACCCAGTACTTC; CDR3: CRAPGVETQYF; J: TRBJ2-5; D: .; size: few; V: TRBV20-1
DNA: TGTGCCAGCAGGATATTTAGCGGGAGGGGGTCGTACTTC; CDR3: CASRIFSGRGSYF; J: TRBJ2-4; D: TRBD2; size: few; V: TRBV5-6
DNA: TGTGCCAGCAGCGTAGGGCCAGACAGCTTCAATCAGCCCCAGCATTTT; CDR3: CASSVGPDSFNQPQHF; J: TRBJ1-5; D: .; size: .; V: TRBV9
DNA: TGTGCCAGTAAAACAGGGTTTAAGACTGAAGCTTTCTTT; CDR3: CASKTGFKTEAFF; J: TRBJ1-1; D: .; size: .; V: TRBV6-1
DNA: TGCGCCAGCAGCCGTCCACAGGGGGACTACGAGCAGTACTTC; CDR3: CASSRPQGDYEQYF; J: TRBJ2-7; D: TRBD1; size: .; V: TRBV5-1
DNA: TGTGCCTGGGACATACACAATCAGCCCCAGCATTTT; CDR3: CAWDIHNQPQHF; J: TRBJ1-5; D: .; size: few; V: TRBV30
DNA: TGCAGCGTTGTTTGGCAGCAGCAGTACTTC; CDR3: CSVVWQQQYF; J: TRBJ2-7; D: .; size: few; V: TRBV29-1
DNA: TGTGCCATCAGTGAATCAGGGCAGGCTGGGGCCAACGTCCTGACTTTC; CDR3: CAISESGQAGANVLTF; J: TRBJ2-6; D: .; size: .; V: TRBV10-3
DNA: TGTGCCAGCAGCCCCCGGCGGGCGCCCGGGGAGCTGTTTTTT; CDR3: CASSPRRAPGELFF; J: TRBJ2-2; D: .; size: .; V: TRBV9
DNA: TGTGCCAGCAGCTTAGCAGGGGGCTACGAGCAGTACTTC; CDR3: CASSLAGGYEQYF; J: TRBJ2-7; D: .; size: once; V: TRBV7-2
DNA: TGTGCCAGCAGCCCTTTTGCAGATACGCAGTATTTT; CDR3: CASSPFADTQYF; J: TRBJ2-3; D: .; size: .; V: TRBV7-9
DNA: TGTGCCAGCAGGCCCCCGGGACAGCTCACAGATACGCAGTATTTT; CDR3: CASRPPGQLTDTQYF; J: TRBJ2-3; D: TRBD1; size: few; V: TRBV14
DNA: TGTGCCAGCTCACCAGCAGACCTTAATGAAAAACTGTTTTTT; CDR3: CASSPADLNEKLFF; J: TRBJ1-4; D: .; size: .; V: TRBV18
DNA: TGTGCCATCCCCACCCCCAGGAGCAGCACAGATACGCAGTATTTT; CDR3: CAIPTPRSSTDTQYF; J: TRBJ2-3; D: .; size: few; V: TRBV21-1
DNA: TGCAGTGCTAGACAGGGGTATGGCTACACCTTC; CDR3: CSARQGYGYTF; J: TRBJ1-2; D: .; size: few; V: TRBV20-1
DNA: TGTGCCAGCAGTTCCCCGGGACGGAACACCGGGGAGCTGTTTTTT; CDR3: CASSSPGRNTGELFF; J: TRBJ2-2; D: .; size: .; V: TRBV28
DNA: TGTGCCAGCAGCCCGGCAGGGGGCTATCAGGAGACCCAGTACTTC; CDR3: CASSPAGGYQETQYF; J: TRBJ2-5; D: TRBD1; size: .; V: TRBV4-2
DNA: TGCGCCAGCAGCCAAGATAAAAAGACAGGGGGCTACGAGCAGTACTTC; CDR3: CASSQDKKTGGYEQYF; J: TRBJ2-7; D: TRBD1; size: .; V: TRBV4-1
DNA: TGTGCCAGCAGCCTCGACGCGGGACGGAACGAAGCTTTCTTT; CDR3: CASSLDAGRNEAFF; J: TRBJ1-1; D: .; size: once; V: TRBV7-9
DNA: TGCAGCGTTGGGGAAGGTAACACTGAAGCTTTCTTT; CDR3: CSVGEGNTEAFF; J: TRBJ1-1; D: .; size: few; V: TRBV29-1
DNA: TGCGCCAGCAGCTCGGGACAGAAAGAGACCCAGTACTTC; CDR3: CASSSGQKETQYF; J: TRBJ2-5; D: TRBD1; size: .; V: TRBV5-1
DNA: TGTGCCAGCAGTCGGGACGTTTCCTACGAGCAGTACTTC; CDR3: CASSRDVSYEQYF; J: TRBJ2-7; D: .; size: .; V: TRBV2
DNA: TGTGCCAGCAGCGTCTACGAGCAGTACTTC; CDR3: CASSVYEQYF; J: TRBJ2-7; D: .; size: few; V: TRBV9
DNA: TGTGCCAGTAGTATAAATCCAGGCCAAATGAACTATGGCTACACCTTC; CDR3: CASSINPGQMNYGYTF; J: TRBJ1-2; D: .; size: few; V: TRBV19
DNA: TGTGCCAGCAGCAAAGTTCGAAACGAGCAGTACTTC; CDR3: CASSKVRNEQYF; J: TRBJ2-7; D: .; size: few; V: TRBV21-1